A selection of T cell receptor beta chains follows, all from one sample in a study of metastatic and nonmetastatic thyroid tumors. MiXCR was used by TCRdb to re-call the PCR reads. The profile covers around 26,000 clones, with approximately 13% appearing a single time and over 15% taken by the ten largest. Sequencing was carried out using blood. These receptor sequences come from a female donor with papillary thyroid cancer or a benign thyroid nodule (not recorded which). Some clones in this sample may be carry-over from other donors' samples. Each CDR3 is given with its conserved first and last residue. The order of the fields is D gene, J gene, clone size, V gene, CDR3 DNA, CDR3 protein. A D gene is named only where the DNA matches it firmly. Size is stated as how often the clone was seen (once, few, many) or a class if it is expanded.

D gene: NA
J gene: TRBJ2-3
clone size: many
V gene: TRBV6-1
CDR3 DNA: TGTGCCAGCAGGTTAGCGGTCGGCGGCACAGATACGCAGTATTTT
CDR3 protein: CASRLAVGGTDTQYF

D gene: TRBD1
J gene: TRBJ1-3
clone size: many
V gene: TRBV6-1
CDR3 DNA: TGTGCCAGCAGTTCCGGGACAGCAGACTCTGGAAACACCATATATTTT
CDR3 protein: CASSSGTADSGNTIYF

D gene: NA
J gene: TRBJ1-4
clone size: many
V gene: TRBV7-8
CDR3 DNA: TGTGCCAGCAGCTTTATGGCAGGGATTGAAAAACTGTTTTTT
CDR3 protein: CASSFMAGIEKLFF

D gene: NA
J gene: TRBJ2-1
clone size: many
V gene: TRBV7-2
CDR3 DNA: TGTGCCAGCAGCGCGGGACAGTACAATGAGCAGTTCTTC
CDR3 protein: CASSAGQYNEQFF

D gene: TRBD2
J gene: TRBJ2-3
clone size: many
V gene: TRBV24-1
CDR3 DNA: TGTGCCACCAGTGATGGGAAGCGGGAGATTACAGATACGCAGTATTTT
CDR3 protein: CATSDGKREITDTQYF

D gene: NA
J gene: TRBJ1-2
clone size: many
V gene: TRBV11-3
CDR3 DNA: TGTGCCAGCAGCCGGCGGGGGCCGGGCTACACCTTC
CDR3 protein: CASSRRGPGYTF

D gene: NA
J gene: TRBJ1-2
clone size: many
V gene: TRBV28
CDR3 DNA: TGTGCCAGCAGTTTACCACAGCTCAACTATGGCTACACCTTC
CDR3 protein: CASSLPQLNYGYTF

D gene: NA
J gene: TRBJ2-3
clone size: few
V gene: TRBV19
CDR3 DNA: TGTGCCAGTTATGAGTTTAGCACAGATACGCAGTATTTT
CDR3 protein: CASYEFSTDTQYF

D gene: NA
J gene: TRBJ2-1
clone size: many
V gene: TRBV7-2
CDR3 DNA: TGTGCCAGCAGCCTTACCGGCGGAAGTGGTAATGAGCAGTTCTTC
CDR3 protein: CASSLTGGSGNEQFF

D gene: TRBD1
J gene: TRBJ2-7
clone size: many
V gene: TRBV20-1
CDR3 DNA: TGCAGTGCTGATTCCGCCAGGGGGCGAGAGCAGTACTTC
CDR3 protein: CSADSARGREQYF

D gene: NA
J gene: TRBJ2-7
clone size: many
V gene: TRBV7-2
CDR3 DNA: TGTGCCAGCAGCTGGACCGACGGTTACTACGAGCAGTACTTC
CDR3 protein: CASSWTDGYYEQYF

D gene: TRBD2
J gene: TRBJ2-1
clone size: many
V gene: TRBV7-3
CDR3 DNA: TGTGCCAGCAGCCCGGCTAGCGGGAGTTTCAATGAGCAGTTCTTC
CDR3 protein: CASSPASGSFNEQFF